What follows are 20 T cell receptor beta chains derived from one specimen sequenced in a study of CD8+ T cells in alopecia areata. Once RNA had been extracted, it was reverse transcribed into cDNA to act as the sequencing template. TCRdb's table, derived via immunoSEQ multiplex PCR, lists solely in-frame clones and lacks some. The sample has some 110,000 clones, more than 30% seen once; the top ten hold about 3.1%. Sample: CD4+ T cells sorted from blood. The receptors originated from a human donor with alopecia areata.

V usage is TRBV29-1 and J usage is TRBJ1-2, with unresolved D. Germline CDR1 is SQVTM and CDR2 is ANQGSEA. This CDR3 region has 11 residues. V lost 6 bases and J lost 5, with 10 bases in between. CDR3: CSVGSHYGYTF. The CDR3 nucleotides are TGCAGCGTGGGTTCCCATTATGGCTACACCTTC. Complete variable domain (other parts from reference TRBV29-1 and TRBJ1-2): SAVISQKPSRDICQRGTSLTIQCQVDSQVTMMFWYRQQPGQSLTLIATANQGSEATYESGFVIDKFPISRPNLTFSTLTVSNMSPEDSSIYLCSVGSHYGYTFGSGTRLTVV.

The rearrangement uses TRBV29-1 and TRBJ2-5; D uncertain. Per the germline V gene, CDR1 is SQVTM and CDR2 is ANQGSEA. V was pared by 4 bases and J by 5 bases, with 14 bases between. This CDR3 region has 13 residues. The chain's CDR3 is CSVVRSSAETQYF. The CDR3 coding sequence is TGCAGCGTTGTGAGATCGAGCGCGGAGACCCAGTACTTC.

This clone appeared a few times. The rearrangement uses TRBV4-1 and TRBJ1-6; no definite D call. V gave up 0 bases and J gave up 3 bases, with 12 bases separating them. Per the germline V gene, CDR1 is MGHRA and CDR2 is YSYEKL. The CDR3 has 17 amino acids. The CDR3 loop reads CASSQDMGGDYNSPLHF. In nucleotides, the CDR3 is TGCGCCAGCAGCCAAGATATGGGCGGCGACTATAATTCACCCCTCCACTTT.

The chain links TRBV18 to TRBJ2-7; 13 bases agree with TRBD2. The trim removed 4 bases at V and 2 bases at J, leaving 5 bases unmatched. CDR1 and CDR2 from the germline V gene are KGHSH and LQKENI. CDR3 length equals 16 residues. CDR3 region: CASSRLAGGPTYEQYF. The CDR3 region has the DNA TGTGCCAGCTCACGACTAGCGGGGGGTCCTACCTACGAGCAGTACTTC.

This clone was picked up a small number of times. The CDR3 bases are TGTGCCTGGAGCGTTCACCATGGGGCCGACACTGAAGCTTTCTTT. Residues: CAWSVHHGADTEAFF. The chain employs TRBV30 and TRBJ1-1, with D maybe TRBD1 (5 bases). The CDR3 sequence is 15 residues long. CDR1 is GTSNPN, CDR2 SVGIG, per germline (reference sequence). Trimming shortened V by 3 bases and J by 3 bases, and 17 bases separated the two germline ends.

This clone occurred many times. CDR3 sequence (DNA): TGTGCCAGCACCCCTAGCGGTACGCCGAGCTCCTACAATGAGCAGTTCTTC. Amino acids: CASTPSGTPSSYNEQFF. The V call is TRBV28, the J call TRBJ2-1, with TRBD2 identical over 7 bases. Germline-derived CDR1 and CDR2 are MDHEN and SYDVKM. The CDR3 runs 17 residues. V trimming: 7 bases; J trimming: 0 bases; junction bases outside the gene matches: 12.

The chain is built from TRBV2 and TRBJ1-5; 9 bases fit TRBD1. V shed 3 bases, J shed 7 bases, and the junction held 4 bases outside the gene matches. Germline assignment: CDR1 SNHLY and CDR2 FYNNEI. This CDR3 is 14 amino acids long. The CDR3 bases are TGTGCCAGCAGTGACACAGGGGGCGCGCAGCCCCAGCATTTT. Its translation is CASSDTGGAQPQHF.

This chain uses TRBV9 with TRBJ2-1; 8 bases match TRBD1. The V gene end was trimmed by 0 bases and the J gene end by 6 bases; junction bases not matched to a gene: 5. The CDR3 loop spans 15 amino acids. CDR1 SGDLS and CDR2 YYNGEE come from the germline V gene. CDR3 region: CASSVGGQGSNEQFF. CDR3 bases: TGTGCCAGCAGCGTAGGTGGACAGGGAAGCAATGAGCAGTTCTTC.

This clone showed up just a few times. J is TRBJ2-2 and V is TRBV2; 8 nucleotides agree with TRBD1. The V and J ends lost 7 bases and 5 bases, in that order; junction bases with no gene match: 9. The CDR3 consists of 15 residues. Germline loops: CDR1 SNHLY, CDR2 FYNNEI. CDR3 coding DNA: TGTGCCAGCAAAGTGTGGCAGGGGGCGACCGGGGAGCTGTTTTTT. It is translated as CASKVWQGATGELFF.

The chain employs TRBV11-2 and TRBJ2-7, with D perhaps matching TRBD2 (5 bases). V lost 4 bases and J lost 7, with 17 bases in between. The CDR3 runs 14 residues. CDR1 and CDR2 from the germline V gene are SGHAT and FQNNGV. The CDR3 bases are TGTGCCAGCAGCTACCGGGGTGGATCGGGGGAGCAGTACTTC. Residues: CASSYRGGSGEQYF.

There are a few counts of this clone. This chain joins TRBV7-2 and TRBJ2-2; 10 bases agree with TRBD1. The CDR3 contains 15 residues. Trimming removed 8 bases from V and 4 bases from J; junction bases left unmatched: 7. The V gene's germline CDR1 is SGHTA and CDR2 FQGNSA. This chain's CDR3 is CASRVRTGGTGELFF. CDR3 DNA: TGTGCCAGCCGAGTACGGACAGGGGGCACCGGGGAGCTGTTTTTT.

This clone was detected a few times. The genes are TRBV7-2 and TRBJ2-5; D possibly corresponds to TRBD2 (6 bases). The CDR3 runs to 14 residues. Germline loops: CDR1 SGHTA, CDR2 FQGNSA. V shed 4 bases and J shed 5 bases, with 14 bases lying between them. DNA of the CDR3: TGTGCCAGCAGCTCGGAGCGGGCCGGGGAGACCCAGTACTTC. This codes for CASSSERAGETQYF.

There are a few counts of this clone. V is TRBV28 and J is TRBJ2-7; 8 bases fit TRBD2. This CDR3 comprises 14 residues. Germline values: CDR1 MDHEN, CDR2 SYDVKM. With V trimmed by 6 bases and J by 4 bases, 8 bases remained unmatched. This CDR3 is CASRVPGGGYEQYF. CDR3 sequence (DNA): TGTGCCAGCAGAGTTCCGGGAGGGGGATACGAGCAGTACTTC.

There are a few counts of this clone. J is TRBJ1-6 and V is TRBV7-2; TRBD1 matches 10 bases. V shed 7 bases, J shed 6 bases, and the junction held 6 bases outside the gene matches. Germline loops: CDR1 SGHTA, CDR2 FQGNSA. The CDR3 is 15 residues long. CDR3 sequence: CASTGGTGVNSPLHF. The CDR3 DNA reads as TGTGCCAGCACCGGGGGGACAGGGGTTAATTCACCCCTCCACTTT.

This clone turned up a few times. CDR3 region: CSVVASGDNEQFF. The CDR3 DNA reads as TGCAGCGTTGTGGCTAGCGGAGACAATGAGCAGTTCTTC. The genes are TRBV29-1 and TRBJ2-1; 7 nucleotides line up with TRBD2. The CDR3 is made up of 13 amino acids. Trimming removed 4 bases from V and 5 bases from J; junction bases left unmatched: 5. Looked up from germline, CDR1 is SQVTM and CDR2 is ANQGSEA.

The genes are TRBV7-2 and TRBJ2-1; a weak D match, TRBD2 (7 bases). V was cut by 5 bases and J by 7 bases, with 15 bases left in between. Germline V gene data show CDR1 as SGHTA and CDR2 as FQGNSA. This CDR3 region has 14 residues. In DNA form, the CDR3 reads TGTGCCAGCAGCGTAGGGGGGGTAAGAAATGAGCAGTTCTTC. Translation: CASSVGGVRNEQFF.

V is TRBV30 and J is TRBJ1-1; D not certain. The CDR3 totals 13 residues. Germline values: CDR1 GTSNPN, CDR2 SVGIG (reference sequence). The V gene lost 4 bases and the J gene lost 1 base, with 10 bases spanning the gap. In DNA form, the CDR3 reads TGTGCCTGGAAAATTCAAGGGAACACTGAAGCTTTCTTT. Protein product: CAWKIQGNTEAFF.

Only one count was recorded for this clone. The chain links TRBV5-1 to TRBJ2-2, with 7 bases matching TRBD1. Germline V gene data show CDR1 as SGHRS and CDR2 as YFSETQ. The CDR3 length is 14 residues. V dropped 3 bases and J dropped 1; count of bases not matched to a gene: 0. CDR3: CASSWTGNTGELFF. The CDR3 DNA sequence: TGCGCCAGCAGCTGGACAGGGAACACCGGGGAGCTGTTTTTT.

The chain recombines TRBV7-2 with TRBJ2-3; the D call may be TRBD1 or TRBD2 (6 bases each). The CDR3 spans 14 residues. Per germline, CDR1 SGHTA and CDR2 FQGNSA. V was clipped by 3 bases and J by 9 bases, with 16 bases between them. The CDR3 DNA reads TGTGCCAGCAGCTTGGGACGGGGGCCGGAGACGCAGTATTTT. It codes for CASSLGRGPETQYF.

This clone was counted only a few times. Here the CDR3 DNA reads TGTGCCAGCAGTCCTCCTGGGACAGCCGCGCGAGGCTACACCTTC. This codes for CASSPPGTAARGYTF. The chain uses TRBV28 and TRBJ1-2; 7 bases align to TRBD1. The CDR3 is 15 residues long. V shed 5 bases and J 8 bases; nucleotides not matched to a gene: 14. Germline V gene data show CDR1 as MDHEN and CDR2 as SYDVKM.